The 17 T cell receptor beta chains below come from one sample, sequenced in a study of regulatory T cells in long-lasting Graves disease. CDR3 regions were amplified by Arm-PCR using iRepertoire HTBI primers to build TCR beta libraries. TCRdb redid the calling of the multiplex PCR reads with MiXCR, one entry per CDR3 protein. In the table there are some 440,000 distinct CDR3 sequences, less than 25% of which are singletons. Specified time point: persistent/refractory GD, antithyroid drugs over 5 years with positive TRAb. PBMC RNA served as the TCR library source. The material was peripheral blood mononuclear cells (PBMCs), obtained when the disease was refractory, from a patient treated with antithyroid drugs. The receptors here all came from a female donor with Graves disease.

This clonotype has just a few counts. The chain is built from TRBV19 and TRBJ2-2, with D perhaps TRBD1 (5 bases). The CDR3 is made up of 14 amino acids. Deletions cut 11 bases from V and 4 bases from J, with 17 bases between. CDR1 is LNHDA and CDR2 is SQIVND in the germline V gene (reference sequence). The CDR3 DNA follows: TGTGCCTCCCGTCAGGGTGGTAGCACCGGGGAGCTGTTTTTT. Translating gives CASRQGGSTGELFF.

This sequence joins TRBV7-9 and TRBJ2-7; TRBD2 aligns across 7 bases. V gave up 3 bases and J gave up 4 bases; unmatched junction bases: 9. The CDR3 runs to 15 residues. CDR1 is SEHNR and CDR2 is FQNEAQ in the germline V gene (reference sequence). The CDR3 loop is CASSFTGLGSYEQYF. The CDR3 region has the DNA TGTGCCAGCAGCTTCACCGGACTAGGAAGTTACGAGCAGTACTTC. Full variable domain (rest looked up from reference TRBV7-9 and TRBJ2-7): DTGVSQNPRHKITKRGQNVTFRCDPISEHNRLYWYRQTLGQGPEFLTYFQNEAQLEKSRLLSDRFSAERPKGSFSTLEIQRTEQGDSAMYLCASSFTGLGSYEQYFGPGTRLTVT.

This clonotype was recorded at least ten times. The chain couples TRBV2 to TRBJ1-1; D ambiguous. Between the trimmed V and J ends, which lost 0 bases and 6 bases, there was a span of 11 bases. The CDR3 runs 14 residues. Germline lookup yields CDR1 SNHLY and CDR2 FYNNEI. CDR3 coding DNA: TGTGCCAGCAGTGAAGCACATCGTATCGCTGAAGCTTTCTTT. Translated: CASSEAHRIAEAFF.

This clonotype appeared many times. J is TRBJ2-7 and V is TRBV27; 7 bases are shared with TRBD1. With 4 bases clipped from V and 3 bases from J, the junction kept 9 bases outside the gene matches. Per the germline V gene, CDR1 is MNHEY and CDR2 is SMNVEV (reference sequence). This CDR3 contains 15 residues. CDR3: CASSYRQGRRYEQYF. The CDR3 DNA reads TGTGCCAGCAGTTACCGACAGGGCCGACGCTACGAGCAGTACTTC.

This clonotype was picked up a small number of times. This chain links TRBV19 with TRBJ2-5, with 10 bases identical to TRBD2. The ends lost 4 bases at V and 5 bases at J; junction bases unmatched: 1. The CDR3 covers 13 residues. Germline CDR1 is LNHDA and CDR2 is SQIVND (reference sequence). The CDR3 loop is CASSKGLAETQYF. The DNA of the CDR3 is TGTGCCAGTAGTAAGGGACTAGCGGAGACCCAGTACTTC.

This clonotype was counted ten times or more. This sequence joins TRBV12-3 or TRBV12-4 and TRBJ2-2; D is perhaps TRBD2 (5 bases). The germline V and J ends were trimmed by 2 bases and 10 bases, with 5 bases remaining between them. The CDR3 length is 11 residues. CDR3 nucleotide sequence: TGTGCCAGCAGTTTACTAGCGGAGCTGTTTTTT. This codes for CASSLLAELFF.

This clonotype was seen more than once but under ten times. The V and J genes are TRBV30 and TRBJ2-2; D perhaps matches TRBD2 (5 bases). The germline V gene encodes CDR1 GTSNPN and CDR2 SVGIG (reference sequence). The CDR3 totals 15 residues. Deletions cut 3 bases from V and 2 bases from J, with 13 bases between. The CDR3 nucleotides read TGTGCCTGGAGGAGAAGCGGAGTAAACACCGGGGAGCTGTTTTTT. Its translation is CAWRRSGVNTGELFF.

V and J are TRBV6-1 and TRBJ1-3, with a tentative D call TRBD1 (6 bases). This CDR3 is 12 amino acids long. V dropped 8 bases and J dropped 2 bases, with 7 bases sitting between them. Looked up from germline, CDR1 is MNHNS and CDR2 is SASEGT. CDR3 bases: TGTGCCAGCGAGGGGGCTGGAAACACCATATATTTT. Its protein is CASEGAGNTIYF.

This clonotype has just a few counts. The V and J genes are TRBV11-2 and TRBJ2-3, with 14 bases that match TRBD2. Germline values: CDR1 SGHAT, CDR2 FQNNGV. This CDR3 is 16 amino acids long. V shed 5 bases, J shed 5 bases, and the junction held 6 bases outside the gene matches. The CDR3 here is CASSMTSGRVVDTQYF. As DNA, the CDR3 is TGTGCCAGCAGCATGACTAGCGGGAGGGTCGTAGATACGCAGTATTTT.

This clonotype was seen at least ten times. V is TRBV11-2 and J is TRBJ2-5; maybe TRBD2 (5 bases). This CDR3 has 12 residues. Trimming left V 2 bases short and J 6 bases short, with 7 bases between. Germline CDR1 and CDR2: SGHAT and FQNNGV. The CDR3 loop reads CASSLTGKTQYF. The CDR3 DNA reads as TGTGCCAGCAGCTTAACCGGGAAGACCCAGTACTTC.

This clonotype was counted only a few times. V is TRBV7-9 and J is TRBJ2-7; 8 nucleotides line up with TRBD2. This CDR3 has 15 residues. CDR1 and CDR2 from the germline V gene are SEHNR and FQNEAQ (reference sequence). V lost 3 bases to trimming and J lost 5 bases; unmatched junction nucleotides: 9. CDR3 DNA: TGTGCCAGCAGCTTGCCGGGACTAGGAAAGAACGAGCAGTACTTC. It codes for CASSLPGLGKNEQYF.

The table lists this clonotype with many counts. The genes are TRBV9 and TRBJ2-6; 10 nucleotides agree with TRBD2. Trimming at V came to 4 bases and at J to 4 bases, leaving 5 bases not matched to a gene. From germline, CDR1 is SGDLS and CDR2 YYNGEE. This CDR3 contains 16 residues. CDR3 residues: CASSLAGVTGANVLTF. Written as DNA, the CDR3 is TGTGCCAGCAGCCTAGCGGGAGTTACCGGGGCCAACGTCCTGACTTTC.

This clonotype occurred many times. This CDR3 is CASSYWYDRAETQYF. The CDR3 DNA follows: TGTGCCAGCAGTTACTGGTACGACAGGGCAGAGACCCAGTACTTC. This chain connects TRBV6-5 to TRBJ2-5; 7 nucleotides match TRBD1. Trimming at V came to 1 base and at J to 4 bases, leaving 6 bases not matched to a gene. The CDR3 has 15 residues. From germline, CDR1 is MNHEY and CDR2 SVGAGI.

This clonotype was seen ten or more times. J is TRBJ2-7 and V is TRBV20-1; tentatively, D is TRBD1 (6 bases). CDR3 length: 12 amino acids. CDR1 is DFQATT and CDR2 is SNEGSKA in the germline V gene (reference sequence). CDR3 coding DNA: TGCAGCGTTGGGGACAATCCCTACGAGCAGTACTTC. The encoded protein is CSVGDNPYEQYF.

This clonotype showed up just a few times. The genes are TRBV10-3 and TRBJ1-1, with D possibly matching TRBD1 (5 bases). This CDR3 has 12 residues. The ends were cut back, 6 bases at V and 2 bases at J, with 7 bases in the middle. CDR1 and CDR2 (germline): ENHRY, SYGVKD. The CDR3 protein is CAIRGPNTEAFF. The CDR3 DNA reads TGTGCCATCAGGGGGCCAAACACTGAAGCTTTCTTT.

This clonotype has a count of ten or more. The chain is built from TRBV28 and TRBJ2-7; TRBD2 agrees at 8 bases. The CDR3 length is 13 residues. The V and J ends lost 5 bases and 9 bases, in that order; junction bases with no gene match: 9. In germline, CDR1 is MDHEN, CDR2 SYDVKM. The CDR3 is CASSPDRREVQYF. Written as DNA, the CDR3 is TGTGCCAGCAGTCCGGATAGGCGGGAGGTGCAGTACTTC.

V usage is TRBV19 and J usage is TRBJ1-1, with D possibly matching TRBD1 (6 bases). The CDR3 is 14 amino acids. The germline CDR1 and CDR2 sequences are LNHDA and SQIVND (reference sequence). The CDR3 sequence: CATVSDRLNTEAFF. The CDR3 bases are TGTGCTACAGTATCCGACAGGCTGAACACTGAAGCTTTCTTT.